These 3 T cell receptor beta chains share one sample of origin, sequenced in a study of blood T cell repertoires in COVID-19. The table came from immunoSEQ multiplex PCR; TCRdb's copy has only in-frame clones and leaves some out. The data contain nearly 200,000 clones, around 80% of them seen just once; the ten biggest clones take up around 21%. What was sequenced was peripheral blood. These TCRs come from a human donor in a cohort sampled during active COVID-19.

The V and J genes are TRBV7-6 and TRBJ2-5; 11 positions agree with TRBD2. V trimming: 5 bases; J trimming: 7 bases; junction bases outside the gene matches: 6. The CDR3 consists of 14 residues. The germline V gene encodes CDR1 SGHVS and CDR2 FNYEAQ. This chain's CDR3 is CASSPTSGGGTQYF. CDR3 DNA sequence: TGTGCCAGCAGCCCCACTAGCGGGGGTGGGACCCAGTACTTC.

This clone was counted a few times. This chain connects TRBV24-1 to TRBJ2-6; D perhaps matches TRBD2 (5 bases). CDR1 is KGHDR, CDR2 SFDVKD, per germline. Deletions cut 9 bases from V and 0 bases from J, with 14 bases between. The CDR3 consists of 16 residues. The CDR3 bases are TGTGCCACCGAGCCAGGAGGTGCCTCTGGGGCCAACGTCCTGACTTTC. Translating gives CATEPGGASGANVLTF.

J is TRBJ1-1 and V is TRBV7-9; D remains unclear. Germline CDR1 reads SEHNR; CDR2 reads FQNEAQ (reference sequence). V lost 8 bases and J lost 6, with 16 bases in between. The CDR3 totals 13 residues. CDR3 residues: CASSLVGSAEAFF. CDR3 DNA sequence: TGTGCCAGCTCCTTAGTTGGTTCAGCTGAAGCTTTCTTT.